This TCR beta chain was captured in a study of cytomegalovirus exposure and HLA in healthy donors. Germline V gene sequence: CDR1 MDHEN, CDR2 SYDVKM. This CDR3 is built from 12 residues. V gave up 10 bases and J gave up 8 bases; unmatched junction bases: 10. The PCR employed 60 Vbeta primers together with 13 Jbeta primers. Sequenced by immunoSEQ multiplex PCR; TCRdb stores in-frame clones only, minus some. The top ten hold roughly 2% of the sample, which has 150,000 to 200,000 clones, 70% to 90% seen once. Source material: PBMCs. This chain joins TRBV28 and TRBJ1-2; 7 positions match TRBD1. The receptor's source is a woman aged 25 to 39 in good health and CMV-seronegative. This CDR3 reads CATLDRPAGYTF. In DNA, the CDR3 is TGTGCCACCCTGGACAGGCCCGCAGGCTACACCTTC.